This is a list of T cell receptor beta chains from one sample in a study of human T cells and chemical hapten exposure. TCRdb fed the RACE reads into MiXCR, producing one record per CDR3 protein. Seen here are about 68,000 distinct CDR3 sequences, roughly 9.8% observed once, and the top ten hold 4.5% to 6.5%. Here the sequenced sample was whole blood, taken in connection with sensitization to the hapten diphenylcyclopropenone (DPC). These receptors all come from a woman between 50 and 59 years old with alopecia areata. Some clones in this sample may be carry-over from other donors' samples. CDR3s include the opening cysteine and the closing phenylalanine or tryptophan. The D gene is left open where the match is weak. Where a row states a size, it is once, few, many or the class of an expanded clone; other rows omit it.

J gene: TRBJ1-1; D gene: -; V gene: TRBV18; clone size: many; CDR3 protein: CASSPSQNTEAFF; CDR3 DNA: TGTGCCAGCTCACCATCCCAGAACACTGAAGCTTTCTTT
J gene: TRBJ1-5; D gene: -; V gene: TRBV13; clone size: -; CDR3 protein: CASSCRDTNRSSNQPQHF; CDR3 DNA: TGTGCCAGCAGCTGTCGGGACACCAACAGAAGCAGCAATCAGCCCCAGCATTTT
J gene: TRBJ2-2; D gene: -; V gene: TRBV27; clone size: -; CDR3 protein: CASSFWGTNTGELFF; CDR3 DNA: TGTGCCAGCAGTTTTTGGGGTACGAACACCGGGGAGCTGTTTTTT
J gene: TRBJ1-2; D gene: -; V gene: TRBV30; clone size: many; CDR3 protein: CAWAPGGDYGYTF; CDR3 DNA: TGTGCCTGGGCCCCTGGGGGGGACTATGGCTACACCTTC
J gene: TRBJ2-2; D gene: TRBD1; V gene: TRBV7-2; clone size: -; CDR3 protein: CASSPTGGAVTGELFF; CDR3 DNA: TGTGCCAGCAGCCCGACAGGGGGCGCGGTCACCGGGGAGCTGTTTTTT
J gene: TRBJ2-5; D gene: -; V gene: TRBV7-2; clone size: many; CDR3 protein: CASSLYFQETQYF; CDR3 DNA: TGTGCCAGCAGCTTATACTTTCAAGAGACCCAGTACTTC
J gene: TRBJ2-3; D gene: -; V gene: TRBV6-6; clone size: -; CDR3 protein: CASSATGTDTQYF; CDR3 DNA: TGTGCCAGCAGCGCCACCGGGACAGATACGCAGTATTTT
J gene: TRBJ2-2; D gene: -; V gene: TRBV5-4; clone size: many; CDR3 protein: CASRGAGNTGELFF; CDR3 DNA: TGTGCCAGCAGGGGGGCCGGGAACACCGGGGAGCTGTTTTTT
J gene: TRBJ2-3; D gene: TRBD2; V gene: TRBV6-1; clone size: many; CDR3 protein: CASSDGTSGTDTQYF; CDR3 DNA: TGTGCCAGCAGTGATGGGACTAGCGGCACAGATACGCAGTATTTT
J gene: TRBJ2-5; D gene: TRBD2; V gene: TRBV7-6; clone size: many; CDR3 protein: CASSVTSGYSETQYF; CDR3 DNA: TGTGCCAGCAGCGTGACTAGCGGGTATTCAGAGACCCAGTACTTC
J gene: TRBJ2-1; D gene: TRBD2; V gene: TRBV5-8; clone size: few; CDR3 protein: CASSLVLTSGGSNEQFF; CDR3 DNA: TGTGCCAGCAGCTTGGTCCTGACTAGCGGGGGGTCCAATGAGCAGTTCTTC
J gene: TRBJ2-3; D gene: TRBD1; V gene: TRBV7-9; clone size: few; CDR3 protein: CASSDGTGPDLTDTQYF; CDR3 DNA: TGTGCCAGCAGCGACGGGACAGGACCTGACCTCACAGATACGCAGTATTTT
J gene: TRBJ2-1; D gene: -; V gene: TRBV28; clone size: few; CDR3 protein: CASSVGTGEQFF; CDR3 DNA: TGTGCCAGCAGTGTCGGGACCGGTGAGCAGTTCTTC
J gene: TRBJ2-5; D gene: -; V gene: TRBV6-5; clone size: many; CDR3 protein: CASSYSTGQETQYF; CDR3 DNA: TGTGCCAGCAGTTACTCAACAGGGCAAGAGACCCAGTACTTC
J gene: TRBJ1-2; D gene: -; V gene: TRBV12-3/TRBV12-4; clone size: many; CDR3 protein: CASSFFASGSYGYTF; CDR3 DNA: TGTGCCAGCAGTTTTTTCGCTTCGGGTTCCTATGGCTACACCTTC
J gene: TRBJ1-1; D gene: TRBD1; V gene: TRBV28; clone size: few; CDR3 protein: CASSPWDRGRAFF; CDR3 DNA: TGTGCCAGCAGTCCATGGGACAGGGGACGCGCTTTCTTT
J gene: TRBJ2-7; D gene: TRBD1; V gene: TRBV28; clone size: few; CDR3 protein: CASTWGQGYEQYF; CDR3 DNA: TGTGCCAGCACGTGGGGACAGGGCTACGAGCAGTACTTC
J gene: TRBJ1-1; D gene: -; V gene: TRBV7-9; clone size: few; CDR3 protein: CASSTDPGTYTEAFF; CDR3 DNA: TGTGCCAGCAGCACGGACCCAGGGACGTACACTGAAGCTTTCTTT
J gene: TRBJ2-1; D gene: TRBD2; V gene: TRBV12-3/TRBV12-4; clone size: many; CDR3 protein: CASTPRNGLAGEYNEQFF; CDR3 DNA: TGTGCCAGCACCCCAAGGAACGGACTAGCGGGAGAGTACAATGAGCAGTTCTTC
J gene: TRBJ2-5; D gene: TRBD2; V gene: TRBV9; clone size: few; CDR3 protein: CASSVEAGREETQYF; CDR3 DNA: TGTGCCAGCAGCGTAGAAGCGGGGAGAGAAGAGACCCAGTACTTC
J gene: TRBJ2-3; D gene: -; V gene: TRBV5-5; clone size: many; CDR3 protein: CASTPGRSTDTQYF; CDR3 DNA: TGTGCCAGCACCCCAGGCAGAAGCACAGATACGCAGTATTTT
J gene: TRBJ2-7; D gene: -; V gene: TRBV12-2; clone size: many; CDR3 protein: CASRLTPPQPYEQYF; CDR3 DNA: TGTGCAAGTCGCTTAACGCCCCCCCAGCCCTACGAGCAGTACTTC
J gene: TRBJ2-3; D gene: TRBD2; V gene: TRBV29-1; clone size: many; CDR3 protein: CSVEKGSSGDTQYF; CDR3 DNA: TGCAGCGTTGAAAAGGGGTCTAGCGGGGATACGCAGTATTTT
J gene: TRBJ1-6; D gene: TRBD1; V gene: TRBV12-3/TRBV12-4; clone size: many; CDR3 protein: CASKDQGDSPLHF; CDR3 DNA: TGTGCCAGCAAGGACCAGGGGGATTCACCCCTCCACTTT
J gene: TRBJ2-3; D gene: -; V gene: TRBV5-6; clone size: -; CDR3 protein: CASSYSDLPTPTDTQYF; CDR3 DNA: TGTGCCAGCAGCTACTCGGACCTTCCAACCCCCACAGATACGCAGTATTTT
J gene: TRBJ2-5; D gene: -; V gene: TRBV7-9; clone size: -; CDR3 protein: CASSPRVGTTTFYQETQYF; CDR3 DNA: TGTGCCAGCAGCCCCAGGGTGGGGACAACAACTTTCTACCAAGAGACCCAGTACTTC
J gene: TRBJ1-5; D gene: TRBD1; V gene: TRBV27; clone size: few; CDR3 protein: CASRPLRDRGPGQPQHF; CDR3 DNA: TGTGCCAGCAGGCCACTCCGGGACAGGGGTCCGGGCCAGCCCCAGCATTTT
J gene: TRBJ1-1; D gene: TRBD1; V gene: TRBV7-2; clone size: few; CDR3 protein: CASSSRTGQGTEAFF; CDR3 DNA: TGTGCCAGCAGCAGTCGGACAGGGCAGGGCACTGAAGCTTTCTTT
J gene: TRBJ2-1; D gene: TRBD2; V gene: TRBV7-2; clone size: many; CDR3 protein: CASSLGGTSGYNEQFF; CDR3 DNA: TGTGCCAGCAGCTTAGGGGGGACTAGCGGGTACAATGAGCAGTTCTTC